This TCR beta chain was sequenced for a study of beta chain features in type 1 diabetes. Background on the study: Patient and healthy donor groups were alike in age, gender and cell yields.

Reverse transcribing all isolated RNA meant expressed TCRB transcripts were sequenced. Libraries were prepared by immunoSEQ multiplex PCR; TCRdb keeps only in-frame clonotypes and omits some of them. The sample consists of 640,000 or so clones, roughly 13% of them appearing once. Points from the study as a whole: PCR might pick shorter templates more often, in the same way for patients and controls. There was a moderate but significant shortening of TCRB CDR3s in all four CD4+ subsets of Type 1 diabetes patients.

A sort by CD45RO/CCR7/CD25/CD127/CD95/CD27 yielded CD4+ naive, central memory, regulatory and stem cell-like memory cells. This CDR3 contains 15 residues. Germline V gene lookup returns CDR1 MNHEY and CDR2 SMNVEV (reference sequence). V gave up 8 bases and J gave up 3 bases, with 14 bases separating them. Comments on this clone: Its antigen is as yet unknown.

Sequencing was carried out using naive CD4+ T cells from blood. The sequence derives from a man younger than 35 with type 1 diabetes. The rearrangement links TRBV27 to TRBJ2-6; D is undetermined. CDR3 DNA: TGTGCCAGCCCTTCAAAGGGCTTTGGGGCCAACGTCCTGACTTTC. This codes for CASPSKGFGANVLTF.